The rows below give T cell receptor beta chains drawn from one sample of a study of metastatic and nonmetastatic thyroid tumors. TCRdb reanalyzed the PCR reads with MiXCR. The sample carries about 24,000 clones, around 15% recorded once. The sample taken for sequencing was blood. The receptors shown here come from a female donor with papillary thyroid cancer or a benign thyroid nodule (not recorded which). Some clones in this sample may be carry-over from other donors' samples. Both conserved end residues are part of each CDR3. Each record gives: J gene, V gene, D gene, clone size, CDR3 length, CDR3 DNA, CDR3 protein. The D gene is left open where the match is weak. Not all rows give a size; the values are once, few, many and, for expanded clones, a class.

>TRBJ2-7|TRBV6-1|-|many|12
TGTGCCAGCAGTAACAGTCCCTACGAGCAGTACTTC
CASSNSPYEQYF
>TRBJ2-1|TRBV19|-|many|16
TGTGCCAGTAGTTTACTGAGCCTTAGCTCCTACAATGAGCAGTTCTTC
CASSLLSLSSYNEQFF
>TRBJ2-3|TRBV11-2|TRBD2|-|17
TGTGCCAGCAGCTTAGGACTAGCAGGGACCATCACAGATACGCAGTATTTT
CASSLGLAGTITDTQYF
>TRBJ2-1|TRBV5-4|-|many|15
TGTGCCAGCAGCTTGCCAGGACAGACCTACAATGAGCAGTTCTTC
CASSLPGQTYNEQFF
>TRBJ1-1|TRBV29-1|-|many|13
TGCACCATAGACGGGGCGCCGGGGACTGAAGCTTTCTTT
CTIDGAPGTEAFF
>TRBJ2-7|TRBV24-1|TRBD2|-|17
TGTGCCACCAGTGATACAGGGACTAGCGTGATAACTAACGAGCAGTACTTC
CATSDTGTSVITNEQYF
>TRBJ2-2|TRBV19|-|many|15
TGTGCCAGTAGTAACCAAGGAGGGGGGGCCGGGGAGCTGTTTTTT
CASSNQGGGAGELFF
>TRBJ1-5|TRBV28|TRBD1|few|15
TGTGCCAGCAGTTTACGGCAGGGGGGCAATCAGCCCCAGCATTTT
CASSLRQGGNQPQHF
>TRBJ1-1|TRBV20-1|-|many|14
TGCAGTGCTAGTGAGGGGGAAGGGGTTACTGAAGCTTTCTTT
CSASEGEGVTEAFF
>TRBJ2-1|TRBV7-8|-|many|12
TGTGCCAGCAGCTTAGCGGCCCATGAGCAGTTCTTC
CASSLAAHEQFF
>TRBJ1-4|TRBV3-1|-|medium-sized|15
TGTGCCAGCAGCCAAGATCGGGCGACAGAGGAAAAACTGTTTTTT
CASSQDRATEEKLFF
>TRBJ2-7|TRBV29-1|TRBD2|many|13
TGCAGCGTGATACTAGCGGACTCCTACGAGCAGTACTTC
CSVILADSYEQYF
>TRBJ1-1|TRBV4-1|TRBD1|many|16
TGCGCCAGCAGCCAAGTACTGACAGGGCATCACACTGAAGCTTTCTTT
CASSQVLTGHHTEAFF
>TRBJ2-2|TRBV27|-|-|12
TGTGCCAGCAGTTTAGGGGACCGGGGAGCTGTTTTT
CASSLGDRGAVF
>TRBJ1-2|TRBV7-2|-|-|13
TGTGCCAGCAGCTTAGAGGGGTACTATGGCTACACCTTC
CASSLEGYYGYTF
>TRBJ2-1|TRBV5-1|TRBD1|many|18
TGCGCCAGCAGCTTGGCATTGCCCGGGACAGGGTTATACAATGAGCAGTTCTTC
CASSLALPGTGLYNEQFF
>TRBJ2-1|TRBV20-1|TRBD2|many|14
TGCAGTGCTAGAGTAGCGGGATCCTACAATGAGCAGTTCTTC
CSARVAGSYNEQFF
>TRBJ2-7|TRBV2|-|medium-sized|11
TGTGCCAGCAGTGTAACCTACGAGCAGTACTTC
CASSVTYEQYF
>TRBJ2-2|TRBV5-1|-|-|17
TGCGCCAGCAGCTTGGGCGGCGGAAACTCGAACACCGGGGAGCTGTTTTTT
CASSLGGGNSNTGELFF
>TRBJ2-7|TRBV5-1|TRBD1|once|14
TGCGCCACCCCCCTGGGACAGGGTTGCCACGAGCAGTACTTC
CATPLGQGCHEQYF
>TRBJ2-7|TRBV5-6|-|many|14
TGTGCCAGCAGCTTGTTGGAGGTCCCCTACGAGCAGTACTTC
CASSLLEVPYEQYF
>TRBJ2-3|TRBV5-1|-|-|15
TGCGCCAGCAGCTTGGATAGGGGAAACCCAGATACGCAGTATTTT
CASSLDRGNPDTQYF
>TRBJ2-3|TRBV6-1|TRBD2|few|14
TGTGCCAGCAGTAGCGGGGGGTTCGCAGATACGCAGTATTTT
CASSSGGFADTQYF
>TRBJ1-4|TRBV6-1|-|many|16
TGTGCCAGCAGTAACAGACACCGCCCATCTAATGAAAAACTGTTTTTT
CASSNRHRPSNEKLFF
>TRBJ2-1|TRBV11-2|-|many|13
TGTGCCAGCAGCTTAGATATCCGGGACCGGCAGTTCTTC
CASSLDIRDRQFF
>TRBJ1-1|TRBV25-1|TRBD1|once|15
TGTGCCAGCAACCGGGACAGGGGGCTAAACACTGAAGCTTTCTTT
CASNRDRGLNTEAFF
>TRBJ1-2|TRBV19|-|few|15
TGTGCCAGTAGTAGAGGGGAGGGGTGGGGCTATGGCTACACCTTC
CASSRGEGWGYGYTF
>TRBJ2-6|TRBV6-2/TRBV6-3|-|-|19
TGTGCCAGCAGTTACGCGGGTGTGGGGCGCCCATCTGGGGCCAACGTCCTGACTTTC
CASSYAGVGRPSGANVLTF
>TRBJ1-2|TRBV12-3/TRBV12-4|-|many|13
TGTGCCAGCAGCCCCGACAGGAACTATGGCTACACCTTC
CASSPDRNYGYTF
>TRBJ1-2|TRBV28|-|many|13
TGTGCCAGCAGCGGGCGGGGCCGGTATGGCTACACCTTC
CASSGRGRYGYTF
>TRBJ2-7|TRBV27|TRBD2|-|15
TGTGCCAGCAGTTCACGACTAGCGGGAACCTACGAGCAGTACTTC
CASSSRLAGTYEQYF
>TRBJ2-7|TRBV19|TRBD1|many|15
TGTGCCAGTAGTAGCCCAGGGGGCCTGGGTTACGAGCAGTACTTC
CASSSPGGLGYEQYF
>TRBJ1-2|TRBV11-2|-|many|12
TGTGCCAGCAGCCCCGGGGGTTATGGCTACACCTTC
CASSPGGYGYTF
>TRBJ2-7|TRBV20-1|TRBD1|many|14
TGCAGTGCTAGGGGGCCAGGGGGCGCGTACGAGCAGTACTTC
CSARGPGGAYEQYF
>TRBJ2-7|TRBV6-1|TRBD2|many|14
TGTGCCAGCAGTAATCCTAGCGGGACGGAAGAGCAGTACTTC
CASSNPSGTEEQYF
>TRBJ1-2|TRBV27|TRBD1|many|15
TGTGCCAGCGGGGGACAGGGGCGTCCCAACTATGGCTACACCTTC
CASGGQGRPNYGYTF
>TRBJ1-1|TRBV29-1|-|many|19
TGCAGCGTTGAAGACCCTGAGGTATGGAGCCCGATTATGAACACTGAAGCTTTCTTT
CSVEDPEVWSPIMNTEAFF
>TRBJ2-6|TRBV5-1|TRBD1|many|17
TGCGCCAGCAGCTCCGGGACAGGTGCCCCCGGGGCCAACGTCCTGACTTTC
CASSSGTGAPGANVLTF
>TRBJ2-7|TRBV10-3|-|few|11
TGTGCCATCAGTGAAGACTACGAGCAGTACTTC
CAISEDYEQYF
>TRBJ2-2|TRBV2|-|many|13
TGTGCCAGCACTGCACCCGGGGCCGGGGAGCTGTTTTTT
CASTAPGAGELFF
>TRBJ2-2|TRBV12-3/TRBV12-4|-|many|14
TGTGCCAGCAAGGAACAGGGCTACACCGGGGAGCTGTTTTTT
CASKEQGYTGELFF
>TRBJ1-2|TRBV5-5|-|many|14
TGTGCCAGCAGCGGGAACACAGGACTCGGGGGCTACACCTTC
CASSGNTGLGGYTF
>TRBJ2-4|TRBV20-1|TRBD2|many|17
TGCAGTGCTCCCGGACTAGCGGGAGGCGGGACCAAAAACATTCAGTACTTC
CSAPGLAGGGTKNIQYF
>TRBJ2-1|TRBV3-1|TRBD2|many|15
TGTGCCAGCAGCCGCCGGGACTACGGGAGTCGTGAGCAGTTCTTC
CASSRRDYGSREQFF
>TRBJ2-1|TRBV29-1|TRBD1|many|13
TGCAGCGTTGAGTTGGACAGGGGTAATGAGCAGTTCTTC
CSVELDRGNEQFF
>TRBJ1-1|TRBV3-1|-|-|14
TGTGCCAGCAGCCAAGAATGGCAGGACACTGAAGCTTTCTTT
CASSQEWQDTEAFF
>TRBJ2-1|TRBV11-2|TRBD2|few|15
TGTGCCAGCAGCCTGGTCGCGGGAGTAGTCAATGAGCAGTTCTTC
CASSLVAGVVNEQFF
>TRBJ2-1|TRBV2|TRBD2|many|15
TGTGCCAGCAGTGTAGCTAGCGGCCCCTACAATGAGCAGTTCTTC
CASSVASGPYNEQFF
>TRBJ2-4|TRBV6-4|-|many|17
TGTGCCAGCAGTGACAGATTGGGCCCGATAGCCAAAAACATTCAGTACTTC
CASSDRLGPIAKNIQYF
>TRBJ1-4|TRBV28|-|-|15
TGTGCCAGAAGTCCTGCCCAGGGGACGGTCGAAAAACTGTTTTTT
CARSPAQGTVEKLFF
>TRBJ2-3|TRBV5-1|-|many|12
TGCGCCAGCGGGGTGGAGGGGGATACGCAGTATTTT
CASGVEGDTQYF
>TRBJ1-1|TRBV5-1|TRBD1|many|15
TGCGCCAGCAGCTTGGACAGGGGTTTGGGCACTGAAGCTTTCTTT
CASSLDRGLGTEAFF
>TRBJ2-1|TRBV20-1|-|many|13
TGCAGTGCTCCAACGCCAGGGGCCGATGAGCAGTTCTTC
CSAPTPGADEQFF
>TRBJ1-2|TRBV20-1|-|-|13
TGCAGTGCCGACGATACTCTGGGCTATGGCTACACCTTC
CSADDTLGYGYTF